A selection of T cell receptor beta chains follows, all from one sample in a study of shared clonotypes between healthy human individuals. Some clones are missing from TCRdb's copy, which holds only in-frame ones; the method was immunoSEQ multiplex PCR. The sample yields roughly 2.2 million clones, 80% to 95% seen once. The sequencing sample was made of naive CD4+ T cells from PBMCs. These receptors were collected from a man younger than 30 in good health. Some clones in this sample may be carry-over from other donors' samples. The CDR3 runs from the conserved cysteine through the conserved F or W. Fields, in order: D gene, V gene, J gene, clone size, CDR3 DNA, CDR3 protein. D genes are given only for firm matches. Size is omitted from some rows. Given values are once, few, many or a class for expanded clones.

-	TRBV2	TRBJ2-3	-	TGTGCCAGCAGCTATCCTGGCACAGATACGCAGTATTTT	CASSYPGTDTQYF
-	TRBV9	TRBJ2-7	-	TGTGCCAGCAGCTCAACCGGGCTCTCCTACGAGCAGTACTTC	CASSSTGLSYEQYF
-	TRBV28	TRBJ2-1	-	TGTGCCAGCAGTTTACCGGGGCAGGTTAGGGGGAATGAGCAGTTCTTC	CASSLPGQVRGNEQFF
TRBD1	TRBV18	TRBJ2-7	-	TGTGCCAGCTCGGGACAGACCTACTCCTACGAGCAGTACTTC	CASSGQTYSYEQYF
-	TRBV28	TRBJ2-1	-	TGTGCCAGCAGACTCGACTCCTACAATGAGCAGTTCTTC	CASRLDSYNEQFF
TRBD2	TRBV28	TRBJ2-2	-	TGTGCCAGCAGTTTATGGACTAGCGGGAACCCCGGGGAGCTGTTTTTT	CASSLWTSGNPGELFF
TRBD2	TRBV2	TRBJ2-3	-	TGTGCCAGCAGGCCCGGACTAGCGGGAGGAGGCACAGATACGCAGTATTTT	CASRPGLAGGGTDTQYF
TRBD1	TRBV25-1	TRBJ2-5	-	TGTGCCAGCAGTGACTACCGGGACAGGGGAGGGGAGACCCAGTACTTC	CASSDYRDRGGETQYF
TRBD1	TRBV7-8	TRBJ1-1	few	TGTGCCAGCAGCGTAACAGGGGGCACTGAAGCTTTCTTT	CASSVTGGTEAFF
-	TRBV7-9	TRBJ1-1	-	TGTGCCAGCAGCTTACTAGGGACCGGTGAAGCTTTCTTT	CASSLLGTGEAFF
-	TRBV25-1	TRBJ1-1	once	TGTGCCAGCCTCGGGACGGCTGGCACTGAAGCTTTCTTT	CASLGTAGTEAFF
TRBD1	TRBV30	TRBJ1-1	-	TGTGCCTGTGAGACAGGGAAAGCTTTCTTT	CACETGKAFF
TRBD2	TRBV20-1	TRBJ2-5	-	TGCAGTGCAACGGGGGGAGAGACCCAGTACTTC	CSATGGETQYF
-	TRBV6-5	TRBJ2-2	-	TGTGCCAGCAGAGGGACCAGCAACACCGGGGAGCTGTTTTTT	CASRGTSNTGELFF
TRBD2	TRBV6-1	TRBJ2-3	-	TGTGCCAGCAAAAGGGAGGGCATTGGCACAGATACGCAGTATTTT	CASKREGIGTDTQYF
-	TRBV9	TRBJ1-1	-	TGTGCCAGCAGCGCGCAGGGGATGAACACTGAAGCTTTCTTT	CASSAQGMNTEAFF
-	TRBV29-1	TRBJ2-7	-	TGCAGCGTTGTGGCCCGACTTTCCTACGAGCAGTACTTC	CSVVARLSYEQYF
-	TRBV30	TRBJ2-4	-	TGTGCCTGGAGCGAGCCAAGCCTAGCCAAAAACATTCAGTACTTC	CAWSEPSLAKNIQYF
TRBD1	TRBV2	TRBJ2-3	-	TGTGCCAGCACTCAACAGGGGGCGTTAGGAGATACGCAGTATTTT	CASTQQGALGDTQYF
-	TRBV10-3	TRBJ1-1	-	TGTGCCATCATCCCGACCGATGGCACTGAAGCTTTCTTT	CAIIPTDGTEAFF
-	TRBV6-1	TRBJ2-5	-	TGTGCCAGCAGTGTGAACTACCAGGAGACCCAGTACTTC	CASSVNYQETQYF
-	TRBV30	TRBJ1-2	-	TGTGCCTTAAGACAGCTCTATGGCTACACCTTC	CALRQLYGYTF
-	TRBV11-2	TRBJ1-4	-	TGTGCCAGCCGCAGGCTGGGGGGTGAAAAACTGTTTTTT	CASRRLGGEKLFF
-	TRBV7-6	TRBJ1-2	-	TGTGCCAGCAGCCCCTCCGGGGGCAACTATGGCTACACCTTC	CASSPSGGNYGYTF
-	TRBV30	TRBJ1-5	-	TGTGCCTGGAGTGTACGAGTAGGGGCATACAGCAATCAGCCCCAGCATTTT	CAWSVRVGAYSNQPQHF
-	TRBV4-3	TRBJ2-3	-	TGCGCCAGCAGCCAAGAGGCCAGGGGAGCCCTCACAGATACGCAGTATTTT	CASSQEARGALTDTQYF
-	TRBV7-2	TRBJ1-3	once	TGTGCCAGCAGCTTGGACCTTCCAAACACCATATATTTT	CASSLDLPNTIYF
-	TRBV30	TRBJ1-1	-	TGTGCCTGGAGTGCGGAGGGAAACACTGAAGCTTTCTTT	CAWSAEGNTEAFF
TRBD2	TRBV5-1	TRBJ2-2	-	TGCGCCAGCAGCTTGGGAAACCTAGCGGGAGGGCCTCTTCACGGGGAGCTGTTTTTT	CASSLGNLAGGPLHGELFF
-	TRBV30	TRBJ1-4	-	TGTGCCTGGGCGTATAGTGAAAAACTGTTTTTT	CAWAYSEKLFF
TRBD1	TRBV7-9	TRBJ1-6	-	TGTGCCAGCAGCCTTCGGACAGGCGATAATTCACCCCTCCACTTT	CASSLRTGDNSPLHF
TRBD1	TRBV2	TRBJ2-6	-	TGTGCCAGCAGTAGGGCAGGGGGCCGCTCTGGGGCCAACGTCCTGACTTTC	CASSRAGGRSGANVLTF
TRBD1	TRBV28	TRBJ2-7	-	TGTGCCAGCAATCCGGGACAGGTGACCTACGAGCAGTACTTC	CASNPGQVTYEQYF
TRBD2	TRBV18	TRBJ2-2	-	TGTGCCAGCTCACCCACTAGCGGGACTAACGGGGAGCTGTTTTTT	CASSPTSGTNGELFF
-	TRBV5-1	TRBJ2-1	-	TGCGCCAGCAGCTTGGTGCTAGCCGGGGAGAATGAGCAGTTCTTC	CASSLVLAGENEQFF
TRBD1	TRBV28	TRBJ2-7	-	TGTGCCAGCAGTTCCCAGGGGACAGCCTCCTACGAGCAGTACTTC	CASSSQGTASYEQYF
TRBD1	TRBV10-3	TRBJ2-7	-	TGTGCCATCAGTGATCAAGACAGGGGGGTGTACGAGCAGTACTTC	CAISDQDRGVYEQYF
-	TRBV28	TRBJ2-6	-	TGTGCCAGCAGTTTTACCGCCTCTGGGGCCAACGTCCTGACTTTC	CASSFTASGANVLTF
-	TRBV10-3	TRBJ1-4	-	TGTGCCATCAGTGAGCTAGGTGATAATGAAAAACTGTTTTTT	CAISELGDNEKLFF
TRBD1	TRBV5-1	TRBJ2-6	-	TGCGCCAGCAGCTTGCAGGGGGCGCCTAGTAGGTCTGGGGCCAACGTCCTGACTTTC	CASSLQGAPSRSGANVLTF
-	TRBV6-5	TRBJ2-3	-	TGTGCCAGCAGTTACGACTACACAGATACGCAGTATTTT	CASSYDYTDTQYF
TRBD1	TRBV11-2	TRBJ1-2	-	TGTGCCAGCAGCTTAGGGCAGGGGGCGTTCTATGGCTACACCTTC	CASSLGQGAFYGYTF
TRBD1	TRBV29-1	TRBJ2-7	-	TGCAGCGTCCACAGGGGGCTAAACGAGCAGTACTTC	CSVHRGLNEQYF
-	TRBV28	TRBJ1-2	few	TGTGCCAGCAGTTTATTAGGACAGTATGGCTACACCTTC	CASSLLGQYGYTF
-	TRBV25-1	TRBJ2-1	few	TGTGCCAGCAGGGGCAACAATGAGCAGTTCTTC	CASRGNNEQFF
TRBD1	TRBV6-1	TRBJ1-1	-	TGTGCCAGCCTTCCCACGGACAGGGGCCCTGAAGCTTTCTTT	CASLPTDRGPEAFF
TRBD1	TRBV30	TRBJ2-1	-	TGTGCCTGGAGTGTAAGACAGGGCTACAATGAGCAGTTCTTC	CAWSVRQGYNEQFF
-	TRBV14	TRBJ2-1	-	TGTGCCAGCAGCCCTATCAGGGGACTATACAATGAGCAGTTCTTC	CASSPIRGLYNEQFF
TRBD1	TRBV11-3	TRBJ1-2	-	TGTGCCAGCAGCACCGACAGGGGGGACGGCTACACCTTC	CASSTDRGDGYTF
TRBD2	TRBV2	TRBJ2-3	-	TGTGCCAGCAGTGCTAGCGGGATCACAGATACGCAGTATTTT	CASSASGITDTQYF
-	TRBV14	TRBJ2-2	-	TGTGCCAGCAGCCTCCTGCCTATTTCGAACACCGGGGAGCTGTTTTTT	CASSLLPISNTGELFF
TRBD1	TRBV9	TRBJ1-1	-	TGTGCCAGCAGCGTTTTGACAGGGCCAAAAGTTGAAGCTTTCTTT	CASSVLTGPKVEAFF
TRBD2	TRBV5-1	TRBJ2-3	-	TGCGCCAGCAGGAGCGGGAGGGCCGGTGATACAGATACGCAGTATTTT	CASRSGRAGDTDTQYF
TRBD1	TRBV9	TRBJ1-2	-	TGTGCCAGCAGCCCCGGGAGGGGGCATGGAAACTATGGCTACACCTTC	CASSPGRGHGNYGYTF
TRBD1	TRBV6-1	TRBJ1-3	-	TGTGCCAGCAGTGCTACGCTGACAGGGCCGCTAAGAAACACCATATATTTT	CASSATLTGPLRNTIYF
-	TRBV5-4	TRBJ2-6	-	TGTGCCAGCAGCTCTCAGAGCTCTGGGGCCAACGTCCTGACTTTC	CASSSQSSGANVLTF
-	TRBV9	TRBJ2-7	-	TGTGCCAGCAGCGTAGAGACTAATCCCTCCTACGAGCAGTACTTC	CASSVETNPSYEQYF
-	TRBV5-1	TRBJ1-2	-	TGCGCCAGCAGCTTGGATCTGGACGCTTTACGATATGGCTACACCTTC	CASSLDLDALRYGYTF